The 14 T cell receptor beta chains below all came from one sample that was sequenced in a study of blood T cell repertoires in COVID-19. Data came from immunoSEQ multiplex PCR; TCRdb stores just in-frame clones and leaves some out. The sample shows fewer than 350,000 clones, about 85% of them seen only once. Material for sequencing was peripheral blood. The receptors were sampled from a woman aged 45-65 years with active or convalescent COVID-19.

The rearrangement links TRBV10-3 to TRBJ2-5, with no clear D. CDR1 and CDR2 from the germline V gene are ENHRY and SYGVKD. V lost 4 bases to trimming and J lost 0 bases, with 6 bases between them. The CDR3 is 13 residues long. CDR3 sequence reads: CAISAMYQETQYF. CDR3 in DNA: TGTGCCATCAGTGCAATGTACCAAGAGACCCAGTACTTC.

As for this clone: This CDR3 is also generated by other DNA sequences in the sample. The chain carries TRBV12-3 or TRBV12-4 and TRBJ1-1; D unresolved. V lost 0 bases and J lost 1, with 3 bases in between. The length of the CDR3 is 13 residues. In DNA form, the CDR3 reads TGTGCCAGCAGTTTAGCCCGGAACACTGAAGCTTTCTTT. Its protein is CASSLARNTEAFF.

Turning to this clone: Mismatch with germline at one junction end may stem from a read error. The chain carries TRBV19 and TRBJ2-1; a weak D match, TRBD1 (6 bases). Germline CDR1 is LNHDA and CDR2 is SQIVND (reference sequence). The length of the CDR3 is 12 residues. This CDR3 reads CATWDTYYKRVF. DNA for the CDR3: TGTGCCACCTGGGACACCTATTACAAGAGGGTCTTC.

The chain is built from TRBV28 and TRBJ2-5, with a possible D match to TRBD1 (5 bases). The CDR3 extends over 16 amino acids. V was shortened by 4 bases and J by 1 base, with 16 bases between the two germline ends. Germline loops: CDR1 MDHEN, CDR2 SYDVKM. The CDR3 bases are TGTGCCAGCAGTTCCGATGTAAGGGGCCCCCAAGAGACCCAGTACTTC. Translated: CASSSDVRGPQETQYF.

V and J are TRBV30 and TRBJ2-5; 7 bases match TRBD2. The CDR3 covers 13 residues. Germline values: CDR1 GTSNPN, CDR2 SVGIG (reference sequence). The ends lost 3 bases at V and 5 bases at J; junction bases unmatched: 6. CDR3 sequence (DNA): TGTGCCTGGAGCGTCGGGGGGACGGAGACCCAGTACTTC. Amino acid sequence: CAWSVGGTETQYF.

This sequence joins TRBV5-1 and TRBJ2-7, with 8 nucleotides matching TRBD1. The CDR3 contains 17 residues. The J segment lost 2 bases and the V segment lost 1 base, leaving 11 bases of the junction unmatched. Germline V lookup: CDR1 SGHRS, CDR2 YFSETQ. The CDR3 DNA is TGCGCCAGCAGCTTGATAGGACAGGGCCTTTCCGCCTACGAGCAGTACTTC. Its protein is CASSLIGQGLSAYEQYF.

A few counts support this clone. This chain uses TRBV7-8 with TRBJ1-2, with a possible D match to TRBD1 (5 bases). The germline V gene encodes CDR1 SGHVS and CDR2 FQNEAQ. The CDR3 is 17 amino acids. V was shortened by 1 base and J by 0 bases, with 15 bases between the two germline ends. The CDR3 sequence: CASSLGARQFSNYGYTF. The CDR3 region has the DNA TGTGCCAGCAGCTTAGGGGCCCGACAGTTCTCTAACTATGGCTACACCTTC.

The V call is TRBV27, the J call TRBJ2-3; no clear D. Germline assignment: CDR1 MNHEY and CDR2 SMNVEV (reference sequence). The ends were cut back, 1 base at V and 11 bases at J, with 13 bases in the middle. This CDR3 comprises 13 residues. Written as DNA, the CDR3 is TGTGCCAGCAGTTTATATTCTCGTGGAGAGCAGTATTTT. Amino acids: CASSLYSRGEQYF.

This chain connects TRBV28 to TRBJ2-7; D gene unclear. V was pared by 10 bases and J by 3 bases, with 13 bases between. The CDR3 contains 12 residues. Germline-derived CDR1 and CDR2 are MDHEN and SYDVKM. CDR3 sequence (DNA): TGTGCCACCACCCGCGGAGTCTACGAGCAGTACTTC. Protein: CATTRGVYEQYF.

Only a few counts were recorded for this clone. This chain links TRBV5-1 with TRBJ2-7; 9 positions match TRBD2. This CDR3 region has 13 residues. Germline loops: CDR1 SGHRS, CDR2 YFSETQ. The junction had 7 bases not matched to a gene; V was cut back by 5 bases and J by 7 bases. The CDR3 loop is CASSIAGVREQYF. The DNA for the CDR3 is TGCGCCAGCAGTATAGCGGGAGTGAGAGAGCAGTACTTC.

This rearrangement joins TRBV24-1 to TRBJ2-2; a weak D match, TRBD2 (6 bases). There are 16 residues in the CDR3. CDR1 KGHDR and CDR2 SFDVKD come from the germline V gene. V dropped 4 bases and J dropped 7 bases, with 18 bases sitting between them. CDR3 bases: TGTGCCACCAGTGAAGGGCGGGGACCCCACGGCGGGGAGCTGTTTTTT. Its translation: CATSEGRGPHGGELFF.

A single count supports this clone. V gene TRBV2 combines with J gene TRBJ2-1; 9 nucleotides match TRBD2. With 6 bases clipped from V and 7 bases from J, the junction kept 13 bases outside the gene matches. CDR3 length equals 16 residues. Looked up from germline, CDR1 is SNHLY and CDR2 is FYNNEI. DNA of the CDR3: TGTGCCAGCAGCGACCCCCGTAGCGGGAGTACGAATGAGCAGTTCTTC. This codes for CASSDPRSGSTNEQFF.

The CDR3 DNA reads TGCGCCAGCAGGCTGACTAGCGGGAGCTCCTACGAGCAGTACTTC. It codes for CASRLTSGSSYEQYF. J is TRBJ2-7 and V is TRBV10-2, with 12 bases matching TRBD2. V lost 6 bases, J lost 0 bases, and 3 bases stayed unmatched. Germline V lookup: CDR1 WSHSY, CDR2 SAAADI. This CDR3 is built from 15 residues.

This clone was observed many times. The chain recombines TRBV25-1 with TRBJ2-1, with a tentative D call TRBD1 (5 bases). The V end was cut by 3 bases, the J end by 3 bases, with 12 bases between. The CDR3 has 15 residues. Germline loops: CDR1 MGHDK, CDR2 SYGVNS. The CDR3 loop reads CASSDPGFDYNEQFF. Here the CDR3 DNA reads TGTGCCAGCAGTGATCCAGGGTTTGACTACAATGAGCAGTTCTTC. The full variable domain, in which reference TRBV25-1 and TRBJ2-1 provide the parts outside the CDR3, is EADIYQTPRYLVIGTGKKITLECSQTMGHDKMYWYQQDPGMELHLIHYSYGVNSTEKGDLSSESTVSRIRTEHFPLTLESARPSHTSQYLCASSDPGFDYNEQFFGPGTRLTVL.